The 10 T cell receptor beta chains listed next were all sequenced from one sample in a study of glioma-infiltrating T cells after dendritic cell vaccination. Time point: after dendritic cell vaccination, including at tumor progression/relapse. Sequencing was performed with immunoSEQ multiplex PCR; in TCRdb, only in-frame clones are kept and a portion is missing. The table lists 70,000 to 90,000 clones, roughly four fifths of them singletons. The material sequenced was blood, taken after dendritic cell vaccination. These TCRs come from a human donor with glioblastoma.

This chain joins TRBV5-5 and TRBJ1-2, with TRBD1 as a possible D gene (6 bases). Germline CDR1 SGHKS, CDR2 YYEKEE (reference sequence). V lost 2 bases, J lost 2 bases, and 10 bases lay in between. This CDR3 is 14 amino acids long. The CDR3 DNA sequence: TGTGCCAGCAGCTTCTTGGACAGAAACTATGGCTACACCTTC. Encoded protein: CASSFLDRNYGYTF.

The chain uses TRBV7-9 and TRBJ2-1; 13 nucleotides line up with TRBD2. Germline CDR1 is SEHNR and CDR2 is FQNEAQ (reference sequence). The CDR3 length is 17 residues. With 0 bases clipped from V and 5 bases from J, the junction kept 4 bases outside the gene matches. The CDR3 spells CASSLATSGGSNNEQFF. The CDR3 bases are TGTGCCAGCAGCTTAGCGACTAGCGGGGGGTCCAACAATGAGCAGTTCTTC.

This clone was counted a single time. V gene TRBV5-6 combines with J gene TRBJ1-6; a weak D match, TRBD1 (6 bases). V gave up 4 bases and J gave up 1 base, with 12 bases separating them. The CDR3 is made up of 16 amino acids. The germline V gene encodes CDR1 SGHDT and CDR2 YYEEEE. The chain's CDR3 is CASSHRERSYNSPLHF. In DNA, the CDR3 is TGTGCCAGCAGCCACAGGGAGAGGTCCTATAATTCACCCCTCCACTTT.

The rearrangement joins TRBV5-6 to TRBJ1-2; 7 nucleotides align to TRBD1. The CDR3 loop spans 13 amino acids. The J segment lost 7 bases and the V segment lost 6 bases, leaving 9 bases of the junction unmatched. Germline CDR1 is SGHDT and CDR2 is YYEEEE. The CDR3 loop reads CASTLISGGGYTF. The CDR3 DNA reads as TGTGCCAGCACCCTAATATCAGGGGGTGGCTACACCTTC.

The CDR3: CASSIDISNQPQHF. The CDR3 DNA reads TGTGCCAGTAGTATAGATATTAGCAATCAGCCCCAGCATTTT. The V call is TRBV19, the J call TRBJ1-5, with D unclear. The length of the CDR3 is 14 residues. With 0 bases removed from V and 0 bases from J, the gap between germline ends came to 3 bases. Looked up from germline, CDR1 is LNHDA and CDR2 is SQIVND (reference sequence).

This clone was observed a handful of times. V usage is TRBV10-3 and J usage is TRBJ1-4, with a weak D call TRBD1 (5 bases). The CDR3 has 13 residues. Germline values: CDR1 ENHRY, CDR2 SYGVKD. V gave up 4 bases and J gave up 8 bases, with 11 bases separating them. The CDR3 protein is CAISVSGAEKLFF. The CDR3 coding sequence is TGTGCCATCAGTGTGAGTGGGGCGGAAAAACTGTTTTTT.

This chain connects TRBV27 to TRBJ2-3, with 8 bases aligning to TRBD2. CDR1 is MNHEY and CDR2 is SMNVEV in the germline V gene (reference sequence). With V trimmed by 5 bases and J by 5 bases, 6 bases remained unmatched. There are 14 residues in the CDR3. The chain's CDR3 is CASSLGGAGDTQYF. The CDR3 bases are TGTGCCAGCAGTCTCGGGGGGGCCGGAGATACGCAGTATTTT.

The V call is TRBV5-1, the J call TRBJ1-4; a weak D match, TRBD1 (5 bases). V dropped 0 bases and J dropped 6 bases, with 12 bases sitting between them. The V gene's germline CDR1 is SGHRS and CDR2 YFSETQ. This CDR3 region has 15 residues. The DNA of the CDR3 is TGCGCCAGCAGCTTGGAGTCAGGGTCGGATGAAAAACTGTTTTTT. Residues: CASSLESGSDEKLFF.

A few counts support this clone. The chain combines TRBV6-5 with TRBJ1-1; 7 nucleotides agree with TRBD1. The CDR3 loop spans 12 amino acids. V was pared by 0 bases and J by 8 bases, with 0 bases of the junction left unmatched. Germline CDR1 and CDR2: MNHEY and SVGAGI. CDR3 in DNA: TGTGCCAGCAGTTACTCGGGACAGGAAGCTTTCTTT. It encodes CASSYSGQEAFF.

Only one count was recorded for this clone. The gene calls are TRBV7-8 and TRBJ1-1; tentatively, D is TRBD1 (6 bases). Per germline, CDR1 SGHVS and CDR2 FQNEAQ. The germline V and J ends were trimmed by 3 bases and 4 bases, with 12 bases remaining between them. CDR3 size: 14 residues. CDR3 coding DNA: TGTGCCAGCAGCTTCGGGGGAGGGGGCACTGAAGCTTTCTTT. This sequence encodes CASSFGGGGTEAFF.